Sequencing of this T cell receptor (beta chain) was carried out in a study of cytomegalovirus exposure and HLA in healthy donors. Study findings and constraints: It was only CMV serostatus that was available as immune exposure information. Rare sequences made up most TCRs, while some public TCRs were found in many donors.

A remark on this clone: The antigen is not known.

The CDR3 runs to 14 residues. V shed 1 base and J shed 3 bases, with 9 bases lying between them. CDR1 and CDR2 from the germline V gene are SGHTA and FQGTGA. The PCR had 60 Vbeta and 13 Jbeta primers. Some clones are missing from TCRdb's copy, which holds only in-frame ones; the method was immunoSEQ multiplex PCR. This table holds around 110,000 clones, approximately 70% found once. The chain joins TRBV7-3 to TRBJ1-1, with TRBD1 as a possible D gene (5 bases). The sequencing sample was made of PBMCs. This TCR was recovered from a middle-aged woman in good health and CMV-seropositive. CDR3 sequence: CASSLNPGDTEAFF. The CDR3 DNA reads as TGTGCCAGCAGCTTAAATCCGGGGGACACTGAAGCTTTCTTT.